This T cell receptor beta chain was sequenced in a study of CD8+CD57+ T cells in acquired aplastic anemia. Germline V gene sequence: CDR1 SGHTA, CDR2 FQGNSA. V lost 5 bases and J lost 3, with 17 bases in between. There are 15 residues in the CDR3. Turning to this clonotype: The antigen remains unidentified.

CDR3 and TCR beta VDJ profiling relied on a genomic DNA template. Each CDR3 protein is one row after TCRdb ran MiXCR on the reads. The table lists roughly 180,000 distinct CDR3 sequences, approximately 49% of them singletons. Study-level results: The same twenty-nine CD8+ CDR3 sequences occurred in patients and in controls. Patients were compared with controls for CD8+ Simpson's diversity, and no significant difference emerged.

This sequence was found in a human donor in good health. The chain joins TRBV7-2 to TRBJ2-7; D ambiguous. Sequenced material: sorted CD4+, CD8+, or CD8+CD57+ T cells (not recorded which) from PBMCs. The CDR3 DNA sequence: TGTGCCAGCAGCAAATCTCCGGGTCCCGACTACGAGCAGTACTTC. Translation gives CASSKSPGPDYEQYF.